This TCR beta chain derives from a study of blood T cell repertoires in COVID-19. Study at large: PBMCs, B-cell-depleted T cells, or T cells were the source of the cDNA or gDNA that made up the material.

Original methodology: Reference gene primer amplification gave nucleated cell count estimates. The assay was immunoSEQ multiplex PCR, and TCRdb's table has in-frame clones only and misses some. The DNA was the basis for D and trimming; V, J and clone size are from that table. The repertoire consists of 250,000 to 300,000 clones, with about 87% occurring once and the leading ten covering 6.3%. Seattle participants joined during active infection and were tracked over time. The CDR3 extends over 17 amino acids. The germline gives CDR1 SGHRS, CDR2 YFSETQ. Trimming at V came to 2 bases and at J to 2 bases, leaving 7 bases not matched to a gene.

This rearrangement joins TRBV5-1 to TRBJ2-6, with 7 bases matching TRBD1. The source material was peripheral blood. The clonotype comes from a woman between 50 and 59 years old with COVID-19, enrolled during active disease. CDR3 sequence reads: CASSFGTAAPGANVLTF. The DNA of the CDR3 is TGCGCCAGCAGCTTCGGGACAGCCGCTCCTGGGGCCAACGTCCTGACTTTC.